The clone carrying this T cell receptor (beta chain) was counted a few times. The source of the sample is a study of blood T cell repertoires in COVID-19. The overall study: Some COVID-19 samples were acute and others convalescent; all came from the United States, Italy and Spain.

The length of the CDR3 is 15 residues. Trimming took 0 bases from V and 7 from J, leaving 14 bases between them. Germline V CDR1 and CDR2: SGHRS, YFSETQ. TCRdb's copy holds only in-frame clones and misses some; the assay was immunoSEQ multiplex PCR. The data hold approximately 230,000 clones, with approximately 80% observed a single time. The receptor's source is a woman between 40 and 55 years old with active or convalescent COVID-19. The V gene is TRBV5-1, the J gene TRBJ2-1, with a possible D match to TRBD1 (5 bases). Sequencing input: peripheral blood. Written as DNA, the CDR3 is TGCGCCAGCAGCTTGGGCTCAGGGCCGAAAAATGAGCAGTTCTTC. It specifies CASSLGSGPKNEQFF.